This T cell receptor (beta chain) was sequenced during a study of vaccination effects on CD4 cells after COVID-19. Study in general: Two convalescent pre-vaccine samples were taken 142 and 148 days post-diagnosis.

Whole-study findings and limits: Infection-derived and vaccine-derived clones contracted markedly late after vaccination. Missing from the study were early post-infection timepoints, and its convalescent patients were few.

Expansion with viral peptide pools was applied to antigen-specific CD4+ T cells by the ViraFEST assay prior to sequencing. Isolating CD4+ T cells followed about 11 days of culture. The person's infection with SARS-CoV-2, confirmed by PCR, took place between March and December 2020. The trim removed 3 bases at V and 5 bases at J, leaving 19 bases unmatched. CDR1 and CDR2 from the germline V gene are DFQATT and SNEGSKA (reference sequence). CDR3 length: 20 amino acids. Assay used: immunoSEQ multiplex PCR; TCRdb lists only in-frame clones, some missing. The sample holds 63,000 or so clones, 73% seen once. In the case of this clone: Antigen: not known.

The material was CD4+ T cells from PBMCs cultured with HIV peptides, obtained before COVID-19 vaccination. The sample's subset: HIV-1 Nef peptide pool negative control/reference culture. The TCR sequence derives from a human donor who had a prior SARS-CoV-2 infection. The chain joins TRBV20-1 to TRBJ2-2, with 12 bases aligning to TRBD2. DNA of the CDR3: TGCAGTGCTAGTCCGGGTAGGACGGGACAGGGACTAGCGGGTACCGGGGAGCTGTTTTTT. Translating it yields CSASPGRTGQGLAGTGELFF.